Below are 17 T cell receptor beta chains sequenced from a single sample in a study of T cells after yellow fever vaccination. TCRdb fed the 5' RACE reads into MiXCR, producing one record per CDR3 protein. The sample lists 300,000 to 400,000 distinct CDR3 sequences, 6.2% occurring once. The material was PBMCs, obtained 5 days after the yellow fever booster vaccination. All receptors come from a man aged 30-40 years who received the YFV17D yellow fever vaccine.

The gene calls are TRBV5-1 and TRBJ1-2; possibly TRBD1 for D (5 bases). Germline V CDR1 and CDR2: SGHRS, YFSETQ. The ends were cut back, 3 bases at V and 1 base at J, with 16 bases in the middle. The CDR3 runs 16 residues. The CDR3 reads CASSSTTGSRNYGYTF. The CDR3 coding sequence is TGCGCCAGCAGCTCGACAACAGGTTCCCGTAACTATGGCTACACCTTC. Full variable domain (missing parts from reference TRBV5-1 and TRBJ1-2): KAGVTQTPRYLIKTRGQQVTLSCSPISGHRSVSWYQQTPGQGLQFLFEYFSETQRNKGNFPGRFSGRQFSNSRSEMNVSTLELGDSALYLCASSSTTGSRNYGYTFGSGTRLTVV.

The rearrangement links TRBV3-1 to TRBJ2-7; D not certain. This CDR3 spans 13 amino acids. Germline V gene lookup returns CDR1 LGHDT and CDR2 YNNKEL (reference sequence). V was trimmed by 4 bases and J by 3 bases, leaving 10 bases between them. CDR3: CASSRSEDYEQYF. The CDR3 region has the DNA TGTGCCAGCAGCCGAAGCGAAGACTACGAGCAGTACTTC.

The CDR3 DNA reads as TGTGCCAGCAGCCGATGGGGCACGGGACAGCCCCAGCATTTT. Translated, it gives CASSRWGTGQPQHF. This chain links TRBV7-9 with TRBJ1-5; maybe TRBD1 (5 bases). The CDR3 consists of 14 residues. Germline V gene data show CDR1 as SEHNR and CDR2 as FQNEAQ (reference sequence). Deletions cut 5 bases from V and 7 bases from J, with 15 bases between. The whole variable domain, filled in from reference TRBV7-9 and TRBJ1-5, reads DTGVSQNPRHKITKRGQNVTFRCDPISEHNRLYWYRQTLGQGPEFLTYFQNEAQLEKSRLLSDRFSAERPKGSFSTLEIQRTEQGDSAMYLCASSRWGTGQPQHFGDGTRLSIL.

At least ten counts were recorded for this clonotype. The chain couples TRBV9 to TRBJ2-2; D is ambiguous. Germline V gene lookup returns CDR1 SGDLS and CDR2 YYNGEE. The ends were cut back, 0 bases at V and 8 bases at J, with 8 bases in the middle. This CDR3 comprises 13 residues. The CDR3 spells CASSVVRGGELFF. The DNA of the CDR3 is TGTGCCAGCAGCGTAGTCCGAGGAGGGGAGCTGTTTTTT.

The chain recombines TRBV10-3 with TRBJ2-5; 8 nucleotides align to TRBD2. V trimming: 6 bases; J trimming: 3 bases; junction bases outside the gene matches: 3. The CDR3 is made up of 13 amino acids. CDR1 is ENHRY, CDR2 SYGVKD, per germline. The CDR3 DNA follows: TGTGCCATCAGCACACTAGCGGAAGAGACCCAGTACTTC. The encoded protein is CAISTLAEETQYF.

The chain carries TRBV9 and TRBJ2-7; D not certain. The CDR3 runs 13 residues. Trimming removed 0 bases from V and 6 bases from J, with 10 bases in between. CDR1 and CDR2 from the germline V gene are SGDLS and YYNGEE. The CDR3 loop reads CASSVGLSTEQYF. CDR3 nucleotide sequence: TGTGCCAGCAGCGTAGGACTCTCTACCGAGCAGTACTTC.

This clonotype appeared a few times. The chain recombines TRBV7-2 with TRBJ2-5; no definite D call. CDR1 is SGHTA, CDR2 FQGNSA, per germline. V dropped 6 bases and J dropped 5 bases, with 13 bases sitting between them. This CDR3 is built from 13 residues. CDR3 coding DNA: TGTGCCAGCAGGAAGGCGTTGATGGAGACCCAGTACTTC. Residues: CASRKALMETQYF.

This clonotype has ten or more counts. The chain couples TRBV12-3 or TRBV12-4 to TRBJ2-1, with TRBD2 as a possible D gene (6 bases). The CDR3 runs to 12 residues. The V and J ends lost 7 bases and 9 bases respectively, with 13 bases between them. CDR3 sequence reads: CASTSKEGEQFF. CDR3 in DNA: TGTGCCAGCACCTCTAAGGAGGGTGAGCAGTTCTTC.

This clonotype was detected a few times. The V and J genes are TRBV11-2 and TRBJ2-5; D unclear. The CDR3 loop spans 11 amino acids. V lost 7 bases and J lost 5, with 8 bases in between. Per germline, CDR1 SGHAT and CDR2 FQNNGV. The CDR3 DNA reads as TGTGCCAGCACCCGGGCGGAGACCCAGTACTTC. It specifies CASTRAETQYF.

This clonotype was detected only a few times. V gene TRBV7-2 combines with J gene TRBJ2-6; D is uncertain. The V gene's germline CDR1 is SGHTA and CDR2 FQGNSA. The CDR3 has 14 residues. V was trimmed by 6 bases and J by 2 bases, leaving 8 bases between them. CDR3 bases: TGTGCCAGCAGTCGTCTGGCTGGGGCCAACGTCCTGACTTTC. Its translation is CASSRLAGANVLTF.

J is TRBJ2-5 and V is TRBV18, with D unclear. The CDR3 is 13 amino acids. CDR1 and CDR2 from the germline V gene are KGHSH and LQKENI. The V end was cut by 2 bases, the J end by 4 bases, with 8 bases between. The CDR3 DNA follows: TGTGCCAGCTCACCAGATTCCCGAGAGACCCAGTACTTC. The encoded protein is CASSPDSRETQYF.

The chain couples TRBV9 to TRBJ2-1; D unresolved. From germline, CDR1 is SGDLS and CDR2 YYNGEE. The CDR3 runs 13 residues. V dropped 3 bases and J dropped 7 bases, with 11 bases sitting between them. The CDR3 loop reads CASSEPVRNEQFF. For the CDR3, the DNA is TGTGCCAGCAGCGAGCCCGTCAGGAATGAGCAGTTCTTC.

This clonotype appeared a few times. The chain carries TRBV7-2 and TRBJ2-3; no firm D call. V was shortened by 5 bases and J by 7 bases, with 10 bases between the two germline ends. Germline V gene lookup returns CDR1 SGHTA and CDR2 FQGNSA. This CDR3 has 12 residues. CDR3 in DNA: TGTGCCAGCAGCACAATTGGGTATACGCAGTATTTT. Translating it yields CASSTIGYTQYF.

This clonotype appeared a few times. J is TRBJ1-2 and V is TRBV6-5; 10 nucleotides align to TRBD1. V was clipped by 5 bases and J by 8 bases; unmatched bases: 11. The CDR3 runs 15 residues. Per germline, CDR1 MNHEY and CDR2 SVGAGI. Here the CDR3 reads CASSPRTGGFGGYTF. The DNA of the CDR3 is TGTGCCAGCAGTCCACGGACAGGGGGATTTGGGGGCTACACCTTC.

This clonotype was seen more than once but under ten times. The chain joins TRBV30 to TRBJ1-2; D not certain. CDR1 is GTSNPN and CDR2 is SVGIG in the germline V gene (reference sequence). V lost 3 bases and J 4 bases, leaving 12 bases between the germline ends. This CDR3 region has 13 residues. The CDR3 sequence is CAWSPLGIYGYTF. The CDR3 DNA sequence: TGTGCCTGGAGCCCCTTGGGGATCTATGGCTACACCTTC.

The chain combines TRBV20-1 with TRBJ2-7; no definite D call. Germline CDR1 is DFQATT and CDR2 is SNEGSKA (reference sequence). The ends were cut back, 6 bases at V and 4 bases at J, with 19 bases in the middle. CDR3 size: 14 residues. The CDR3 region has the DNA TGCAGTGCAAGCCGGGCCGAGTTTTGGTACGAGCAGTACTTC. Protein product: CSASRAEFWYEQYF.

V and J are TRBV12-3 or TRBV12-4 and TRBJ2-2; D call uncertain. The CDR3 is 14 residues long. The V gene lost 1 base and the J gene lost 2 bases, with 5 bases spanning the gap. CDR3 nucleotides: TGTGCCAGCAGTTTAGTAACTAACACCGGGGAGCTGTTTTTT. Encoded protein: CASSLVTNTGELFF.